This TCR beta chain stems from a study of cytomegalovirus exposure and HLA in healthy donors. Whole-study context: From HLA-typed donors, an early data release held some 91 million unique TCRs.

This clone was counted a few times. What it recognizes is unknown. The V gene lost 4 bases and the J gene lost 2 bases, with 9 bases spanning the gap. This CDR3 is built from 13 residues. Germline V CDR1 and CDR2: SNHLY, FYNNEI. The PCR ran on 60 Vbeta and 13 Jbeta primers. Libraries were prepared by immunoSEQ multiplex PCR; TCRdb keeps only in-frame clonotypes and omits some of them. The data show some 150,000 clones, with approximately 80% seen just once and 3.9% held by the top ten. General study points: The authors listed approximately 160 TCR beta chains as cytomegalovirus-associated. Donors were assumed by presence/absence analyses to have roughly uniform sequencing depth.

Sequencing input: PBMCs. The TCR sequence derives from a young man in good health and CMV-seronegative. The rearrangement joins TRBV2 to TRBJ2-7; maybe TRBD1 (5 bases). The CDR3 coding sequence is TGTGCCAGCAGTGCAGGGTTTACCTACGAGCAGTACTTC. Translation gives CASSAGFTYEQYF.